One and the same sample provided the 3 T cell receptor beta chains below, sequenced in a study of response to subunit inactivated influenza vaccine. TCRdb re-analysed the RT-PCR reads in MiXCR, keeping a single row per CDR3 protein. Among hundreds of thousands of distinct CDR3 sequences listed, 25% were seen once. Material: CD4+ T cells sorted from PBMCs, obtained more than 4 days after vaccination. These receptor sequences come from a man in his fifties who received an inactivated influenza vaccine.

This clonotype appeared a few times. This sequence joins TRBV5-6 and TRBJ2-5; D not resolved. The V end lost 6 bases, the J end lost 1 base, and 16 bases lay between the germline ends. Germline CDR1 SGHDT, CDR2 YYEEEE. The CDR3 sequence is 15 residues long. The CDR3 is CASTSRLHGQETQYF. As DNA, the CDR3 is TGTGCCAGCACCTCCCGGTTGCACGGCCAAGAGACCCAGTACTTC.

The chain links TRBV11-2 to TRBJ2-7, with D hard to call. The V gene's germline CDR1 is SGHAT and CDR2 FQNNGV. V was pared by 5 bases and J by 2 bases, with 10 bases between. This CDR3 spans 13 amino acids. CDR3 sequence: CASSHRRPYEQYF. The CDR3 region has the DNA TGTGCCAGCAGCCACAGACGCCCCTACGAGCAGTACTTC. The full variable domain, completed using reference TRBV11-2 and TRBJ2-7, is EAGVAQSPRYKIIEKRQSVAFWCNPISGHATLYWYQQILGQGPKLLIQFQNNGVVDDSQLPKDRFSAERLKGVDSTLKIQPAKLEDSAVYLCASSHRRPYEQYFGPGTRLTVT.

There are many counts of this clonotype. For the CDR3, the DNA is TGCGCCAGCAGCTTCCCTCGGACAGGGAATCCCTACGAGCAGTACTTC. Translated, it gives CASSFPRTGNPYEQYF. The chain couples TRBV5-1 to TRBJ2-7; 8 positions match TRBD1. Germline V CDR1 and CDR2: SGHRS, YFSETQ. Trimming at V came to 2 bases and at J to 2 bases, leaving 9 bases not matched to a gene. CDR3 length: 16 amino acids.